Each of the 27 T cell receptor beta chains below was sequenced from the same sample in a study of memory CD4+ T cells and cytomegalovirus serostatus. The sort gate was single viable CD3+CD4+CD8-CD45RO+ cells for memory CD4+ T cells. Data came from immunoSEQ multiplex PCR; TCRdb stores just in-frame clones and leaves some out. The sample holds some 39,000 clones; around 79% are singletons and the top ten take approximately 0.8%. Sequenced: memory CD4+ T cells from blood. The source is an adult in good health and CMV-seronegative.

V and J are TRBV25-1 and TRBJ2-7, with D perhaps matching TRBD2 (5 bases). Germline CDR1 and CDR2: MGHDK and SYGVNS. V was pared by 6 bases and J by 7 bases, with 19 bases between. CDR3 size: 14 residues. CDR3 coding DNA: TGTGCCAGCAGCGCTCACTCGGGAACGGGGGAGCAGTACTTC. Its protein is CASSAHSGTGEQYF.

J is TRBJ2-1 and V is TRBV7-8; 9 nucleotides agree with TRBD2. CDR1 is SGHVS, CDR2 FQNEAQ, per germline. CDR3 size: 17 residues. With 5 bases clipped from V and 6 bases from J, the junction kept 14 bases outside the gene matches. The CDR3 DNA is TGTGCCAGCAGCCACGATAGCGGGGGCTATCTAATCAATGAGCAGTTCTTC. Its protein is CASSHDSGGYLINEQFF.

This clone showed up just a few times. The J gene is TRBJ2-7, the V gene TRBV7-6, with 11 bases identical to TRBD2. Losses at the gene ends were 4 bases for V and 6 bases for J; bases not matched to a gene: 8. Per the germline V gene, CDR1 is SGHVS and CDR2 is FNYEAQ. The CDR3 spans 15 residues. CDR3 nucleotides: TGTGCCAGCAGCTCTCTGACTAGCGGGGTTGTCGAGCAGTACTTC. This gives the protein CASSSLTSGVVEQYF.

The rearrangement links TRBV4-2 to TRBJ1-2; no reliable D call. The V gene's germline CDR1 is LGHNA and CDR2 YNFKEQ. This CDR3 has 15 amino acids. Trimming stripped 0 bases from V and 4 bases from J, with 12 bases between. The CDR3 loop reads CASSQEGGEAYGYTF. In DNA form, the CDR3 reads TGTGCCAGCAGCCAAGAAGGCGGAGAGGCCTATGGCTACACCTTC.

This clone has only a few counts. The rearrangement joins TRBV30 to TRBJ2-1; D unresolved. V dropped 2 bases and J dropped 4 bases, with 9 bases sitting between them. From germline, CDR1 is GTSNPN and CDR2 SVGIG (reference sequence). This CDR3 has 13 amino acids. CDR3 amino acids: CAWSHQNYNEQFF. CDR3 nucleotides: TGTGCCTGGAGTCACCAGAATTACAATGAGCAGTTCTTC.

This clone appeared a single time. The chain recombines TRBV5-4 with TRBJ1-4, with 9 nucleotides matching TRBD1. CDR3 length equals 14 residues. V lost 5 bases, J lost 5 bases, and 4 bases stayed unmatched. Germline V gene data show CDR1 as SGHNT and CDR2 as YYREEE (reference sequence). For the CDR3, the DNA is TGTGCCAGCAGTCTACAGGGGGCCAATGAAAAACTGTTTTTT. Translated, it gives CASSLQGANEKLFF. Full variable domain (missing parts from reference TRBV5-4 and TRBJ1-4): ETGVTQSPTHLIKTRGQQVTLRCSSQSGHNTVSWYQQALGQGPQFIFQYYREEENGRGNFPPRFSGLQFPNYSSELNVNALELDDSALYLCASSLQGANEKLFFGSGTQLSVL.

A few counts support this clone. The V and J genes are TRBV18 and TRBJ2-3, with D uncertain. The germline V gene has CDR1 KGHSH and CDR2 LQKENI. The CDR3 is made up of 16 amino acids. V lost 0 bases and J lost 1, with 11 bases in between. CDR3 in DNA: TGTGCCAGCTCACCACCCGAGAATGCGCGCACAGATACGCAGTATTTT. It specifies CASSPPENARTDTQYF.

The chain combines TRBV11-3 with TRBJ2-3; D remains unclear. CDR1 SGHNT and CDR2 YENEEA come from the germline V gene. With 3 bases removed from V and 0 bases from J, the gap between germline ends came to 7 bases. The CDR3 totals 14 residues. The CDR3 DNA follows: TGTGCCAGCAGCTTCTCGGGCAGCACAGATACGCAGTATTTT. This gives the protein CASSFSGSTDTQYF.

The rearrangement uses TRBV7-2 and TRBJ2-7; no clear D gene. The V end lost 0 bases, the J end lost 3 bases, and 9 bases lay between the germline ends. The germline CDR1 and CDR2 sequences are SGHTA and FQGNSA. The CDR3 spans 14 residues. The chain's CDR3 is CASSLAGRNYEQYF. As DNA, the CDR3 is TGTGCCAGCAGCTTAGCGGGCAGAAACTACGAGCAGTACTTC.

This sequence joins TRBV30 and TRBJ1-6; no clear D. CDR1 is GTSNPN and CDR2 is SVGIG in the germline V gene (reference sequence). V dropped 3 bases and J dropped 9 bases, with 9 bases sitting between them. The CDR3 covers 12 residues. CDR3 DNA: TGTGCCTGGAGACCGGGGAGTTCACCCCTCCACTTT. This encodes CAWRPGSSPLHF.

V and J are TRBV5-8 and TRBJ2-1; TRBD2 matches at 8 bases. CDR1 and CDR2 (germline): SGHTS, YDEGEE. Losses at the gene ends were 2 bases for V and 1 base for J; bases not matched to a gene: 2. The CDR3 extends over 15 amino acids. Written as DNA, the CDR3 is TGTGCCAGCAGCTTAACTAGCGGTTCCTACAATGAGCAGTTCTTC. This translates into CASSLTSGSYNEQFF.

This chain connects TRBV6-5 to TRBJ1-2, with unresolved D. Trimming left V 8 bases short and J 2 bases short, with 15 bases between. The CDR3 length is 14 residues. Germline CDR1 MNHEY, CDR2 SVGAGI. For the CDR3, the DNA is TGTGCCAGCGGTTCAGGCGACTACAACTATGGCTACACCTTC. Encoded protein: CASGSGDYNYGYTF.

The chain recombines TRBV7-9 with TRBJ1-2, with D unclear. From germline, CDR1 is SEHNR and CDR2 FQNEAQ (reference sequence). The V end was cut by 6 bases, the J end by 7 bases, with 15 bases between. The CDR3 runs 13 residues. The CDR3 loop reads CASSSREEGGYTF. The DNA of the CDR3 is TGTGCCAGCAGTTCAAGGGAAGAGGGTGGCTACACCTTC. Full variable domain (rest looked up from reference TRBV7-9 and TRBJ1-2): DTGVSQNPRHKITKRGQNVTFRCDPISEHNRLYWYRQTLGQGPEFLTYFQNEAQLEKSRLLSDRFSAERPKGSFSTLEIQRTEQGDSAMYLCASSSREEGGYTFGSGTRLTVV.

The chain links TRBV19 to TRBJ1-1, with 8 bases fitting TRBD1. The CDR3 length is 16 residues. Germline V gives CDR1 LNHDA, CDR2 SQIVND (reference sequence). With 6 bases clipped from V and 1 base from J, the junction kept 10 bases outside the gene matches. For the CDR3, the DNA is TGTGCCAGTAGCCTTAATCCGGGACAGGCGAACACTGAAGCTTTCTTT. Amino acids: CASSLNPGQANTEAFF. Drawing the rest from reference TRBV19 and TRBJ1-1, the complete variable domain is DGGITQSPKYLFRKEGQNVTLSCEQNLNHDAMYWYRQDPGQGLRLIYYSQIVNDFQKGDIAEGYSVSREKKESFPLTVTSAQKNPTAFYLCASSLNPGQANTEAFFGQGTRLTVV.

The chain joins TRBV23-1 to TRBJ2-5; a weak D match, TRBD1 (6 bases). TRBV23-1 has ORF status, its function being uncertain. CDR3 length equals 16 residues. With 0 bases removed from V and 1 base from J, the gap between germline ends came to 12 bases. The CDR3 is CASSQSARGGQETQYF. DNA for the CDR3: TGCGCCAGCAGTCAATCCGCGAGAGGGGGCCAAGAGACCCAGTACTTC.

The chain employs TRBV5-1 and TRBJ1-4; D remains ambiguous. The CDR3 has 12 amino acids. V was trimmed by 0 bases and J by 8 bases, leaving 5 bases between them. Germline V gives CDR1 SGHRS, CDR2 YFSETQ. This CDR3 is CASSLDLEKLFF. CDR3 DNA sequence: TGCGCCAGCAGCTTGGATCTCGAAAAACTGTTTTTT.

J is TRBJ1-2 and V is TRBV6-1, with a tentative D call TRBD1 (6 bases). Deletions cut 3 bases from V and 6 bases from J, with 14 bases between. The length of the CDR3 is 14 residues. Germline CDR1 MNHNS, CDR2 SASEGT. The CDR3 region has the DNA TGTGCCAGCAGTGACTACGGGGGGCCCGATGGCTACACCTTC. Translation: CASSDYGGPDGYTF.

DNA of the CDR3: TGTGCCAGCAGCCCCCCCCAGGGAAAGGGAACTGAAGCTTTCTTT. The encoded protein is CASSPPQGKGTEAFF. This chain links TRBV9 with TRBJ1-1; D may be TRBD1 (5 bases). The CDR3 is 15 residues long. V was shortened by 4 bases and J by 5 bases, with 18 bases between the two germline ends. The germline CDR1 and CDR2 sequences are SGDLS and YYNGEE.

The gene calls are TRBV29-1 and TRBJ1-1; TRBD1 agrees at 7 bases. The CDR3 is 16 amino acids. In germline, CDR1 is SQVTM, CDR2 ANQGSEA. The J segment lost 3 bases and the V segment lost 4 bases, leaving 14 bases of the junction unmatched. DNA of the CDR3: TGCAGCGTTGGCGGACAGGTCCAAGCTGCTTACACTGAAGCTTTCTTT. As protein: CSVGGQVQAAYTEAFF.

J is TRBJ1-1 and V is TRBV30; weak D call: TRBD1 (5 bases). The germline V and J ends were trimmed by 3 bases and 0 bases, with 14 bases remaining between them. Germline V gene sequence: CDR1 GTSNPN, CDR2 SVGIG (reference sequence). The CDR3 spans 15 residues. In DNA form, the CDR3 reads TGTGCCTGGAGCGGCAAAGACAGCGTGAACACTGAAGCTTTCTTT. This sequence encodes CAWSGKDSVNTEAFF.

Only one count was recorded for this clone. J is TRBJ1-1 and V is TRBV15; D gene unclear. The V gene's germline CDR1 is LNHNV and CDR2 YYDKDF (reference sequence). The CDR3 has 14 residues. The V and J ends lost 0 bases and 7 bases respectively, with 12 bases between them. This CDR3 is CATSRDVKTNEAFF. The DNA for the CDR3 is TGTGCCACCAGCAGAGATGTTAAGACGAATGAAGCTTTCTTT.

The chain combines TRBV4-2 with TRBJ2-2; D gene uncertain. Germline CDR1 reads LGHNA; CDR2 reads YNFKEQ. Trimming took 2 bases from V and 4 from J, leaving 8 bases between them. CDR3 length: 14 residues. The chain's CDR3 is CASSQFLGTGELFF. CDR3 DNA sequence: TGTGCCAGCAGCCAATTCCTGGGCACCGGGGAGCTGTTTTTT.

This sequence joins TRBV2 and TRBJ1-2; D might be TRBD1 (5 bases). V was pared by 3 bases and J by 5 bases, with 7 bases between. CDR3 length: 12 residues. Germline V lookup: CDR1 SNHLY, CDR2 FYNNEI. The DNA for the CDR3 is TGTGCCAGCAGTGAGGCAGGGTATGGCTACACCTTC. Protein product: CASSEAGYGYTF.

In its sample, this clone was seen a few times. The chain employs TRBV7-2 and TRBJ2-5; 10 positions agree with TRBD2. J lost 4 bases, V lost 5 bases, and 7 bases had no gene match. CDR3 length: 15 amino acids. Germline lookup yields CDR1 SGHTA and CDR2 FQGNSA. The DNA for the CDR3 is TGTGCCAGCAGCCTACGAGCGGGGGGGCCAGAGACCCAGTACTTC. This sequence encodes CASSLRAGGPETQYF.

The chain is built from TRBV19 and TRBJ1-1, with 7 positions matching TRBD1. The ends lost 9 bases at V and 2 bases at J; junction bases unmatched: 9. CDR1 is LNHDA, CDR2 SQIVND, per germline (reference sequence). The CDR3 covers 14 residues. CDR3 sequence: CASLSGGGNTEAFF. CDR3 bases: TGTGCCAGCCTCTCAGGGGGGGGAAACACTGAAGCTTTCTTT.

The gene calls are TRBV7-2 and TRBJ1-6; D is ambiguous. This CDR3 contains 12 residues. Trimming stripped 5 bases from V and 11 bases from J, with 10 bases between. Germline lookup yields CDR1 SGHTA and CDR2 FQGNSA. Written as DNA, the CDR3 is TGTGCCAGCAGCACACAGCGAGCACCCCTCCACTTT. This translates into CASSTQRAPLHF.

This chain joins TRBV30 and TRBJ1-2, with D maybe TRBD1 (5 bases). CDR3 length equals 13 residues. In germline, CDR1 is GTSNPN, CDR2 SVGIG (reference sequence). With 4 bases removed from V and 4 bases from J, the gap between germline ends came to 13 bases. CDR3 bases: TGTGCCTGGAAGGCAGGGAGAGTCTATGGCTACACCTTC. This translates into CAWKAGRVYGYTF.